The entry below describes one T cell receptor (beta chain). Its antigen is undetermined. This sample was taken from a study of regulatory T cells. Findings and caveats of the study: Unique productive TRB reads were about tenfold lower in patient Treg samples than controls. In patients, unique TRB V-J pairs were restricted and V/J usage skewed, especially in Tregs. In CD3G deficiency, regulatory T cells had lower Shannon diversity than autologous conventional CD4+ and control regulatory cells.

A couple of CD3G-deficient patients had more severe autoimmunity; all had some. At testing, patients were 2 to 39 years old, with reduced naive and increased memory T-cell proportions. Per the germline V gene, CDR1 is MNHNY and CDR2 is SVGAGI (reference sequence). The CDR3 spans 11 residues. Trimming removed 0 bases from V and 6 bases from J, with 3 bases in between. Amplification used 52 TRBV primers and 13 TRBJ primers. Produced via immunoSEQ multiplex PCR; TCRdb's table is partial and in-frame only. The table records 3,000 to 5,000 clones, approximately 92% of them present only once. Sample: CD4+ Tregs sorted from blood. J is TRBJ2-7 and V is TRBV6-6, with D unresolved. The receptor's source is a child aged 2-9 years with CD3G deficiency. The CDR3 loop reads CASSYSGEQYF. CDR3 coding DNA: TGTGCCAGCAGTTACTCCGGCGAGCAGTACTTC.